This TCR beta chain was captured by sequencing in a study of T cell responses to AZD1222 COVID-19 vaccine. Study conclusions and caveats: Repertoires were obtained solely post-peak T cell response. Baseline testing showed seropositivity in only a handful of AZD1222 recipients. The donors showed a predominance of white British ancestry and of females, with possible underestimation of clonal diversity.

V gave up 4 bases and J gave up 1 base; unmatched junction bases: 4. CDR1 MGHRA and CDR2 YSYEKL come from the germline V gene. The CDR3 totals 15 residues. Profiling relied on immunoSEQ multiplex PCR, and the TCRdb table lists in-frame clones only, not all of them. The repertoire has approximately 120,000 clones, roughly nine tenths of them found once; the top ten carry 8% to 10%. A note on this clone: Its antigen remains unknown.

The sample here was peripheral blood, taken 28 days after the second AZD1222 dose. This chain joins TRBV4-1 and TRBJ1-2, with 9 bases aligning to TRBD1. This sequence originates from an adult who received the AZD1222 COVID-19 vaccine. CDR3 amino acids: CASSLPGQGNYGYTF. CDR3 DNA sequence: TGCGCCAGCAGCCTTCCGGGACAGGGTAACTATGGCTACACCTTC.